One sample yielded the 28 T cell receptor beta chains listed below, sequenced in a study of blood T cell repertoires in COVID-19. The table came from immunoSEQ multiplex PCR; TCRdb's copy has only in-frame clones and leaves some out. The sample yields tens of thousands of clones, approximately 85% seen once. The sample consisted of peripheral blood. These receptor sequences come from a human donor in a cohort sampled during active COVID-19.

As for this clone: The germline gene is not matched at one end of the junction; a read error may be the cause. The V and J genes are TRBV5-1 and TRBJ1-3; D might be TRBD1 (6 bases). This CDR3 region has 16 residues. CDR1 is SGHRS and CDR2 is YFSETQ in the germline V gene. The CDR3 sequence: CASSLGQAGSGNIIYF. For the CDR3, the DNA is TGCGCCAGCAGCTTGGGACAGGCGGGCTCTGGAAACATCATATATTTT.

The rearrangement joins TRBV9 to TRBJ2-7; TRBD2 matches at 9 bases. CDR1 is SGDLS and CDR2 is YYNGEE in the germline V gene. This CDR3 spans 15 amino acids. J lost 3 bases, V lost 0 bases, and 4 bases had no gene match. The CDR3 DNA reads as TGTGCCAGCAGCGTAGGCCTAGCGGGGAACTACGAGCAGTACTTC. Its translation: CASSVGLAGNYEQYF.

The chain is built from TRBV19 and TRBJ2-1, with D possibly being TRBD1 (6 bases). Between the trimmed V and J ends, which lost 5 bases and 7 bases, there was a span of 18 bases. Per germline, CDR1 LNHDA and CDR2 SQIVND (reference sequence). The CDR3 sequence is 15 residues long. CDR3 coding DNA: TGTGCCAGTAGTCTCACAGGGACCCAGAGAAATGAGCAGTTCTTC. This sequence encodes CASSLTGTQRNEQFF.

This clone was counted between two and nine times. It is unclear where the CDR3 begins or ends on the DNA, so no DNA is shown, and the CDR3 is as TCRdb lists it. The chain couples TRBV28 to TRBJ2-1; the D call in the table, TRBD2, was not verified against the DNA. The CDR3 sequence runs 18 residues, both termini included. The germline gives CDR1 MDHEN, CDR2 SYDVKM. The CDR3 protein is CAGGSVRGAGLGGNEQFF.

The chain joins TRBV19 to TRBJ2-1, with TRBD2 identical over 14 bases. The CDR3 runs to 16 residues. CDR1 and CDR2 from the germline V gene are LNHDA and SQIVND (reference sequence). The J segment lost 8 bases and the V segment lost 5 bases, leaving 8 bases of the junction unmatched. The CDR3 nucleotides read TGTGCCAGTAGTGTGGGACTAGCGGGGGCTGGGGATGAGCAGTTCTTC. It codes for CASSVGLAGAGDEQFF.

V and J are TRBV28 and TRBJ1-5; a possible D gene is TRBD1 (6 bases). Germline lookup yields CDR1 MDHEN and CDR2 SYDVKM. Trimming left V 6 bases short and J 5 bases short, with 23 bases between. This CDR3 spans 17 amino acids. CDR3 region: CASSPFGGGRRDQPQHF. The CDR3 DNA is TGTGCCAGCAGCCCATTCGGGGGGGGGCGGAGGGATCAGCCCCAGCATTTT.

The chain is built from TRBV27 and TRBJ2-5, with D perhaps matching TRBD1 (5 bases). Looked up from germline, CDR1 is MNHEY and CDR2 is SMNVEV (reference sequence). This CDR3 region has 15 residues. Trimming took off 4 bases at V and 5 bases at J, with 17 bases between the two ends. CDR3 DNA sequence: TGTGCCAGCAGTTCGTATTCAGGGTTCGGTGAGACCCAGTACTTC. Residues: CASSSYSGFGETQYF.

The chain combines TRBV10-2 with TRBJ1-1; TRBD1 might be the D (5 bases). Per germline, CDR1 WSHSY and CDR2 SAAADI. Between the trimmed V and J ends, which lost 6 bases and 3 bases, there was a span of 11 bases. CDR3 size: 13 residues. The CDR3 nucleotides read TGCGCCAGCAGCGCAGGGAGGGACACTGAAGCTTTCTTT. Amino acids: CASSAGRDTEAFF.

The rearrangement joins TRBV28 to TRBJ1-4; TRBD1 might be the D (5 bases). The CDR3 totals 13 residues. Germline assignment: CDR1 MDHEN and CDR2 SYDVKM. V lost 3 bases and J lost 10, with 12 bases in between. The CDR3 protein is CASSLGGWGKLFF. The CDR3 coding sequence is TGTGCCAGCAGTTTGGGGGGATGGGGAAAACTGTTTTTT.

The chain carries TRBV28 and TRBJ2-5; 8 bases map to TRBD2. V dropped 2 bases and J dropped 5; count of bases not matched to a gene: 7. Germline V CDR1 and CDR2: MDHEN, SYDVKM. There are 15 residues in the CDR3. Here the CDR3 DNA reads TGTGCCAGCAGTTTACTCGGAGGCGGGGGGGAGACCCAGTACTTC. It translates to CASSLLGGGGETQYF.

V gene TRBV7-9 combines with J gene TRBJ2-7, with 9 bases that match TRBD1. Germline trimming cut 4 bases from V and 0 bases from J; bases unmatched to any gene: 10. This CDR3 contains 17 residues. Germline V gene sequence: CDR1 SEHNR, CDR2 FQNEAQ (reference sequence). This chain's CDR3 is CASSSTGTGLSSYEQYF. Here the CDR3 DNA reads TGTGCCAGCAGCTCCACCGGGACAGGGTTGAGCTCCTACGAGCAGTACTTC. The full variable domain, with the rest looked up from reference TRBV7-9 and TRBJ2-7, is DTGVSQNPRHKITKRGQNVTFRCDPISEHNRLYWYRQTLGQGPEFLTYFQNEAQLEKSRLLSDRFSAERPKGSFSTLEIQRTEQGDSAMYLCASSSTGTGLSSYEQYFGPGTRLTVT.

The chain is built from TRBV29-1 and TRBJ2-5; D is perhaps TRBD2 (6 bases). The CDR3 runs 13 residues. Trimming cost V 4 bases and J 5 bases, with 14 bases left between them. Germline CDR1 and CDR2: SQVTM and ANQGSEA. This CDR3 reads CSVGGGGGETQYF. The CDR3 DNA reads TGCAGCGTTGGGGGCGGAGGAGGGGAGACCCAGTACTTC.

This clone is a singleton in its sample. The chain recombines TRBV6-5 with TRBJ1-2; the match to TRBD1 covers 8 bases. CDR3 length: 15 residues. V lost 4 bases and J lost 2; bases outside the gene matches: 6. Germline loops: CDR1 MNHEY, CDR2 SVGAGI. As DNA, the CDR3 is TGTGCCAGCAGTTGGGCAGGGGGCCAAAACTATGGCTACACCTTC. Its translation is CASSWAGGQNYGYTF.

The rearrangement joins TRBV18 to TRBJ2-7, with 8 bases identical to TRBD1. CDR3 length: 14 residues. The V and J ends lost 6 bases and 4 bases, in that order; junction bases with no gene match: 8. Per the germline V gene, CDR1 is KGHSH and CDR2 is LQKENI. CDR3 nucleotides: TGTGCCAGCTCTTCGGACAGGGCGGCTTACGAGCAGTACTTC. Protein sequence: CASSSDRAAYEQYF. The entire variable domain, with the rest obtained from reference TRBV18 and TRBJ2-7, is as follows: NAGVMQNPRHLVRRRGQEARLRCSPMKGHSHVYWYRQLPEEGLKFMVYLQKENIIDESGMPKERFSAEFPKEGPSILRIQQVVRGDSAAYFCASSSDRAAYEQYFGPGTRLTVT.

The chain is built from TRBV23-1 and TRBJ2-5; 7 positions agree with TRBD1. TRBV23-1 is classed as an ORF, of uncertain function. The CDR3 extends over 17 amino acids. Losses at the gene ends were 2 bases for V and 2 bases for J; bases not matched to a gene: 11. CDR3: CASSQNDRAGIQETQYF. The CDR3 DNA follows: TGCGCCAGCAGTCAAAACGACAGGGCTGGAATTCAAGAGACCCAGTACTTC.

V is TRBV4-1 and J is TRBJ2-4, with 8 positions matching TRBD1. The CDR3 totals 16 residues. Germline CDR1 is MGHRA and CDR2 is YSYEKL. Trimming took 4 bases from V and 2 from J; bases not matched to a gene: 7. Written as DNA, the CDR3 is TGCGCCAGCAGCCCGGCAGGGGGCGCATCCAAAAACATTCAGTACTTC. Its protein product is CASSPAGGASKNIQYF.

The chain is built from TRBV4-3 and TRBJ2-1; D may be TRBD1 (6 bases). The germline gives CDR1 LGHNA, CDR2 YSLEER. The CDR3 consists of 15 residues. V was cut by 0 bases and J by 9 bases, with 15 bases left in between. The CDR3 DNA sequence: TGCGCCAGCAGCCAAGACTCGGTAGGCAGGGGTGAGCAGTTCTTC. Residues: CASSQDSVGRGEQFF.

This chain connects TRBV9 to TRBJ2-2, with TRBD2 identical over 8 bases. This CDR3 has 14 residues. V trimming: 7 bases; J trimming: 5 bases; junction bases outside the gene matches: 7. CDR1 is SGDLS, CDR2 YYNGEE, per germline. This chain's CDR3 is CASQGAGETGELFF. In DNA, the CDR3 is TGTGCCAGCCAGGGAGCGGGGGAAACCGGGGAGCTGTTTTTT.

The V gene is TRBV30, the J gene TRBJ1-6, with D possibly being TRBD1 (6 bases). This CDR3 contains 14 residues. From germline, CDR1 is GTSNPN and CDR2 SVGIG (reference sequence). The V and J ends lost 3 bases and 3 bases respectively, with 9 bases between them. The CDR3 here is CAWRGQNYNSPLHF. The CDR3 DNA reads TGTGCCTGGAGAGGACAGAACTATAATTCACCCCTCCACTTT.

This clone was detected a few times. The genes are TRBV7-2 and TRBJ2-7; 8 positions match TRBD1. CDR1 and CDR2 (germline): SGHTA, FQGNSA. The CDR3 covers 14 residues. Trimming removed 5 bases from V and 4 bases from J; junction bases left unmatched: 7. The DNA for the CDR3 is TGTGCCAGCAGCCAACCTGACAGGGGTTACGAGCAGTACTTC. Translation: CASSQPDRGYEQYF.

This clone was counted once. V and J are TRBV5-8 and TRBJ2-1; 8 bases align to TRBD2. CDR3 length: 14 amino acids. From germline, CDR1 is SGHTS and CDR2 YDEGEE. With 2 bases clipped from V and 3 bases from J, the junction kept 1 base outside the gene matches. The CDR3 DNA sequence: TGTGCCAGCAGCTTCGGGGGGGGCTACAATGAGCAGTTCTTC. It specifies CASSFGGGYNEQFF.

The chain uses TRBV7-8 and TRBJ1-1, with D unresolved. Trimming stripped 1 base from V and 1 base from J, with 4 bases between. CDR1 and CDR2 (germline): SGHVS, FQNEAQ. The CDR3 covers 13 residues. CDR3 protein: CASSLEQNTEAFF. Written as DNA, the CDR3 is TGTGCCAGCAGCTTAGAACAGAACACTGAAGCTTTCTTT.

The chain joins TRBV4-3 to TRBJ2-3, with D maybe TRBD2 (5 bases). CDR1 is LGHNA, CDR2 YSLEER, per germline. Between the trimmed V and J ends, which lost 1 base and 5 bases, there was a span of 10 bases. This CDR3 is 14 amino acids long. CDR3 region: CASSQGVEGDTQYF. CDR3 DNA: TGCGCCAGCAGCCAAGGAGTCGAGGGAGATACGCAGTATTTT.

V and J are TRBV3-1 (or the pseudogene TRBV3-2) and TRBJ2-7; 12 nucleotides align to TRBD1. Germline V gives CDR1 LGHDT, CDR2 YNNKEL (reference sequence). Germline trimming cut 5 bases from V and 4 bases from J; bases unmatched to any gene: 12. This CDR3 spans 17 amino acids. The CDR3 DNA sequence: TGTGCCAGCAGCTCCAATCACCCGGGACAGGGGGCTTACGAGCAGTACTTC. It codes for CASSSNHPGQGAYEQYF.

V and J are TRBV30 and TRBJ2-2, with 9 bases aligning to TRBD2. Trimming took 5 bases from V and 5 from J; bases not matched to a gene: 12. The CDR3 loop spans 16 amino acids. Looked up from germline, CDR1 is GTSNPN and CDR2 is SVGIG (reference sequence). CDR3 residues: CAWRSWAGGPTGELFF. DNA for the CDR3: TGTGCCTGGCGTTCCTGGGCGGGGGGGCCGACCGGGGAGCTGTTTTTT.

This sequence joins TRBV28 and TRBJ2-7, with D unresolved. Per the germline V gene, CDR1 is MDHEN and CDR2 is SYDVKM. CDR3 size: 13 residues. Trimming pared 3 bases from V and 6 bases from J, leaving 12 bases between. CDR3 sequence: CASSFSARSEQYF. CDR3 sequence (DNA): TGTGCCAGCAGTTTTTCAGCAAGGAGCGAGCAGTACTTC.

The chain is built from TRBV9 and TRBJ1-4; D unresolved. CDR3 length equals 16 residues. Germline assignment: CDR1 SGDLS and CDR2 YYNGEE. Trimming pared 2 bases from V and 3 bases from J, leaving 14 bases between. Here the CDR3 DNA reads TGTGCCAGCAGCGTTTCGGGCTGGGGAGCTAATGAAAAACTGTTTTTT. This translates into CASSVSGWGANEKLFF. Full variable domain (remainder filled in from reference TRBV9 and TRBJ1-4): DSGVTQTPKHLITATGQRVTLRCSPRSGDLSVYWYQQSLDQGLQFLIQYYNGEERAKGNILERFSAQQFPDLHSELNLSSLELGDSALYFCASSVSGWGANEKLFFGSGTQLSVL.

The chain joins TRBV4-2 to TRBJ1-3; D is undetermined. CDR1 and CDR2 from the germline V gene are LGHNA and YNFKEQ. The CDR3 runs 15 residues. The V and J ends lost 4 bases and 3 bases respectively, with 13 bases between them. Here the CDR3 reads CASSLAAGSGNTIYF. DNA of the CDR3: TGTGCCAGCAGCCTGGCCGCGGGTAGTGGAAACACCATATATTTT.